This entry describes one T cell receptor beta chain. Antigen specificity is unknown. Unique molecular identifiers were incorporated when the TCRbeta library was constructed. One entry per CDR3 protein results from TCRdb running MiXCR on the PCR reads. The sample lists about 110,000 distinct CDR3 sequences; about 23% were seen once. These data belong to a study of T-cell reconstitution after alpha-beta-depleted transplantation in children. Study-wide points: TCRbeta diversity was high at day 60 in some patients (a result of surviving recipient T cells and thymic progenitors). From newly produced T cells came most of the T-cell counts and diversity one year after transplant. Expanded clones from the graft, numbering several hundred, reportedly supplied alpha-beta T cells about two months after transplant.

This sample comprised PBMCs, mostly from graft donor cells, obtained 180 days after TCRalphabeta/CD19-depleted stem cell transplant. The clonotype was recovered from a male patient aged 2-10 years who had a stem cell transplant for chronic granulomatous disease, so the T cells may come from the graft donor.

CDR3 residues: CASRQGRANYGYTF. In DNA form, the CDR3 reads TGTGCCAGCAGACAAGGAAGGGCTAACTATGGCTACACCTTC. The V call is TRBV12-3 or TRBV12-4, the J call TRBJ1-2; D unresolved. This CDR3 spans 14 amino acids. Trimming left V 6 bases short and J 0 bases short, with 11 bases between.